These T cell receptor beta chains were read from a single sample in a study of primary melanoma T cells and metastatic recurrence. Using immunoSEQ multiplex PCR, the repertoire was profiled, and TCRdb retains in-frame clones only, with some absent. Of about 95 clones in the sample, 75% to 95% were seen once. Sequences were obtained from melanoma tumor tissue. Source of these receptors: a human donor with melanoma. Each CDR3 is given with its conserved first and last residue. A D gene is named only where the DNA matches it firmly. The size of a clone is reported for some rows only, either as once, few or many, or as a class for expanded clones.

>-|-|TRBJ1-1|TRBV6-8
CASSPLTDIMMLGGEAFF
TGTGCCAGCAGTCCCTTAACGGACATCATGATGCTCGGTGGTGAAGCTTTCTTT
>TRBD1|-|TRBJ2-3|TRBV11-3
CASSLGTGSQDTQYF
TGTGCCAGCAGCTTAGGGACAGGGTCCCAAGATACGCAGTATTTT
>TRBD2|-|TRBJ2-2|TRBV11-3
CASSFGVAGITGELFF
TGTGCCAGCAGCTTCGGGGTAGCGGGAATCACCGGGGAGCTGTTTTTT
>TRBD1|-|TRBJ1-2|TRBV9
CASRDRGIGYTF
TGTGCCAGCAGGGACAGGGGAATAGGCTACACCTTC
>TRBD1|-|TRBJ2-3|TRBV6-8
CASSFQGAGTDTQYF
TGTGCCAGCAGTTTTCAGGGGGCTGGAACAGATACGCAGTATTTT
>-|-|TRBJ1-1|TRBV19
CASSALGNTEAFF
TGTGCCAGTAGTGCCCTAGGGAACACTGAAGCTTTCTTT
>TRBD2|once|TRBJ2-2|TRBV7-6
CASSPNGGANTGELFF
TGTGCCAGCAGTCCAAACGGGGGGGCGAACACCGGGGAGCTGTTTTTT
>-|-|TRBJ1-2|TRBV10-3
CAISELPTNYGYTF
TGTGCCATCAGTGAGTTACCCACTAACTATGGCTACACCTTC
>-|-|TRBJ1-5|TRBV28
CASSLTGQPQHF
TGTGCCAGCAGTTTAACAGGCCAGCCCCAGCATTTT
>-|-|TRBJ2-5|TRBV10-3
CAISESLGQETQYF
TGTGCCATCAGTGAGTCGTTAGGGCAGGAGACCCAGTACTTC
>-|-|TRBJ1-1|TRBV19
CASSIYQENTEAFF
TGTGCCAGTAGTATTTATCAGGAAAACACTGAAGCTTTCTTT
>TRBD1|-|TRBJ1-2|TRBV23-1
CASSQGGPDGYTF
TGCGCCAGCAGCCAGGGGGGACCTGATGGCTACACCTTC
>-|-|TRBJ1-6|TRBV6-8
CASSLGDYNSPLHF
TGTGCCAGCAGTTTGGGGGACTATAATTCACCCCTCCACTTT
>-|few|TRBJ2-2|TRBV6-8
CASSYSGRRTNTGELFF
TGTGCCAGCAGTTACTCGGGCAGGAGAACGAACACCGGGGAGCTGTTTTTT
>TRBD2|-|TRBJ2-3|TRBV19
CASSKSGRNTDTQYF
TGTGCCAGTAGTAAAAGCGGGAGGAACACAGATACGCAGTATTTT
>-|-|TRBJ1-1|TRBV28
CASSLDRWGAMGTEAFF
TGTGCCAGCAGTTTAGATAGGTGGGGGGCTATGGGAACTGAAGCTTTCTTT
>-|-|TRBJ2-2|TRBV11-3
CASSFPTGTRGLFF
TGTGCCAGCAGTTTTCCAACCGGGACAAGGGGACTGTTTTTT
>TRBD2|-|TRBJ2-7|TRBV6-8
CASSYSSGGIYEQYF
TGTGCCAGCAGTTACAGTAGCGGGGGGATATACGAGCAGTACTTC
>TRBD2|-|TRBJ2-1|TRBV19
CASSTYTSGGAEEQFF
TGTGCCAGTAGTACGTACACTAGCGGGGGGGCCGAGGAGCAGTTCTTC
>TRBD2|-|TRBJ2-1|TRBV19
CASHKTSGGYNEQFF
TGTGCCAGTCATAAGACTAGCGGGGGCTACAATGAGCAGTTCTTC
>-|-|TRBJ1-4|TRBV11-3
CASRKSVANEKLFF
TGTGCCAGCAGGAAGTCAGTGGCTAATGAAAAACTGTTTTTT
>-|once|TRBJ2-3|TRBV19
CASSIINTDTQYF
TGTGCCAGTAGCATTATTAACACAGATACGCAGTATTTT
>TRBD1|-|TRBJ2-6|TRBV28
CASWDRSSGANVLTF
TGTGCCAGTTGGGACAGGTCCTCTGGGGCCAACGTCCTGACTTTC
>-|once|TRBJ1-4|TRBV30
CAWLDSKILKLFF
TGTGCCTGGTTGGACAGTAAAATTTTAAAACTGTTTTTT
>TRBD1|-|TRBJ1-2|TRBV28
CASSFAGGDGGYTF
TGTGCCAGCAGTTTTGCAGGGGGAGATGGTGGCTACACCTTC
>-|-|TRBJ1-5|TRBV6-8
CASSYSTRGQPQHF
TGTGCCAGCAGTTACTCGACCAGGGGTCAGCCCCAGCATTTT